The 30 T cell receptor beta chains given below trace back to one sample, sequenced in a study of cytomegalovirus exposure and HLA in healthy donors. The PCR had 60 Vbeta and 13 Jbeta primers. Data came from immunoSEQ multiplex PCR; TCRdb stores just in-frame clones and leaves some out. Of 90,000 to 150,000 clones listed, around three quarters are singletons. The specimen sequenced was PBMCs. The source is a human donor in good health.

V is TRBV6-5 and J is TRBJ2-7; a possible D gene is TRBD2 (6 bases). This CDR3 is built from 16 residues. The germline V and J ends were trimmed by 2 bases and 0 bases, with 14 bases remaining between them. The germline V gene has CDR1 MNHEY and CDR2 SVGAGI. CDR3 region: CASSYQSGRGSYEQYF. The CDR3 DNA reads TGTGCCAGCAGTTACCAGTCCGGGCGGGGCTCCTACGAGCAGTACTTC.

Comment on this clone: The junction departs from the called germline gene at one end, perhaps through a read error. The rearrangement uses TRBV19 and TRBJ2-6, with D perhaps matching TRBD1 (6 bases). Germline lookup yields CDR1 LNHDA and CDR2 SQIVND (reference sequence). The CDR3 is made up of 14 amino acids. The CDR3: CASSTVMGANGLTF. The DNA for the CDR3 is TGTGCCAGTAGCACGGTAATGGGGGCCAACGGCCTGACTTTC.

Only a few counts were recorded for this clone. The chain carries TRBV19 and TRBJ2-6; TRBD1 matches at 7 bases. Germline loops: CDR1 LNHDA, CDR2 SQIVND (reference sequence). Germline trimming cut 6 bases from V and 2 bases from J; bases unmatched to any gene: 4. The CDR3 is 15 amino acids. The CDR3 loop reads CASRNDRAGANVLTF. The CDR3 bases are TGTGCCAGTAGGAATGACAGGGCTGGGGCCAACGTCCTGACTTTC.

This clone was counted a few times. The chain joins TRBV7-3 to TRBJ2-1, with 13 bases identical to TRBD2. The germline V gene encodes CDR1 SGHTA and CDR2 FQGTGA. V shed 5 bases, J shed 8 bases, and the junction held 6 bases outside the gene matches. CDR3 length: 15 residues. This chain's CDR3 is CASSATGTSGDEQFF. The CDR3 DNA reads as TGTGCCAGCAGCGCGACCGGGACTAGCGGGGATGAGCAGTTCTTC.

The V call is TRBV6-1, the J call TRBJ2-7; unclear D gene. This CDR3 has 12 amino acids. Trimming took 4 bases from V and 7 from J, leaving 11 bases between them. In germline, CDR1 is MNHNS, CDR2 SASEGT. The CDR3 spells CASSGNSREQYF. The CDR3 region has the DNA TGTGCCAGCAGTGGAAACTCGAGGGAGCAGTACTTC.

Only one count was recorded for this clone. DNA of the CDR3: TGTGCCAGCAGTTACGCCACGGGGACCTACGAGCAGTACTTC. Translation gives CASSYATGTYEQYF. The rearrangement uses TRBV6-6 and TRBJ2-7; D possibly corresponds to TRBD2 (5 bases). The CDR3 runs to 14 residues. The germline gives CDR1 MNHNY, CDR2 SVGAGI (reference sequence). Trimming took off 2 bases at V and 2 bases at J, with 10 bases between the two ends.

The chain has TRBV28 and TRBJ1-1; D gene ambiguous. The CDR3 covers 12 residues. V shed 6 bases and J shed 0 bases, with 5 bases lying between them. Germline CDR1 reads MDHEN; CDR2 reads SYDVKM. The CDR3 loop is CASRRMNTEAFF. CDR3 bases: TGTGCCAGCAGGAGGATGAACACTGAAGCTTTCTTT.

This chain links TRBV9 with TRBJ1-1; 10 bases align to TRBD1. Per the germline V gene, CDR1 is SGDLS and CDR2 is YYNGEE. The CDR3 runs 14 residues. V lost 0 bases, J lost 11 bases, and 7 bases stayed unmatched. CDR3 residues: CASSVVGQGGRAFF. Here the CDR3 DNA reads TGTGCCAGCAGCGTAGTAGGACAGGGGGGAAGGGCTTTCTTT. The variable domain in full, completed from reference TRBV9 and TRBJ1-1, reads DSGVTQTPKHLITATGQRVTLRCSPRSGDLSVYWYQQSLDQGLQFLIQYYNGEERAKGNILERFSAQQFPDLHSELNLSSLELGDSALYFCASSVVGQGGRAFFGQGTRLTVV.

V and J are TRBV16 and TRBJ1-5; perhaps TRBD1 as D (6 bases). Germline V gives CDR1 KGHSY, CDR2 FQNENV. The V gene lost 8 bases and the J gene lost 9 bases, with 29 bases spanning the gap. This CDR3 is built from 17 residues. The CDR3 nucleotides are TGTGCCAGCTGTTCCCCCGGGGGGCACCCCGGTATGATGCCCCAGCATTTT. Protein product: CASCSPGGHPGMMPQHF.

As DNA, the CDR3 is TGTGCCAGCAGCTTGTTAATAGAGGATCAGTTCTTC. Translation gives CASSLLIEDQFF. This sequence joins TRBV7-2 and TRBJ2-1; no firm D call. V was shortened by 3 bases and J by 13 bases, with 13 bases between the two germline ends. This CDR3 spans 12 amino acids. Looked up from germline, CDR1 is SGHTA and CDR2 is FQGNSA.

The sample holds a few counts of this clone. The chain recombines TRBV2 with TRBJ2-3; 10 bases fit TRBD2. Germline V gene lookup returns CDR1 SNHLY and CDR2 FYNNEI. The length of the CDR3 is 16 residues. The trim removed 6 bases at V and 1 base at J, leaving 7 bases unmatched. The chain's CDR3 is CASRHLAGDGTDTQYF. The CDR3 DNA follows: TGTGCCAGCAGACACCTAGCGGGAGATGGCACAGATACGCAGTATTTT.

This clone has just a few counts. The rearrangement joins TRBV19 to TRBJ2-7, with 12 nucleotides matching TRBD1. From germline, CDR1 is LNHDA and CDR2 SQIVND (reference sequence). The V segment lost 9 bases and the J segment 7 bases; nucleotides outside the gene matches: 10. The CDR3 loop spans 14 amino acids. In DNA, the CDR3 is TGTGCCAGCACACCGGGACAGGGGGCGGGAGAGCAGTACTTC. Its protein product is CASTPGQGAGEQYF.

The sample holds a few counts of this clone. V usage is TRBV6-5 and J usage is TRBJ1-1, with D possibly TRBD1 on 5 matching bases. The germline CDR1 and CDR2 sequences are MNHEY and SVGAGI. Trimming took off 5 bases at V and 4 bases at J, with 14 bases between the two ends. This CDR3 is 14 amino acids long. CDR3 region: CASSPTQETTEAFF. The CDR3 bases are TGTGCCAGCAGTCCGACACAGGAGACCACTGAAGCTTTCTTT.

The chain couples TRBV9 to TRBJ2-3; no reliable D call. CDR3 length equals 15 residues. Trimming left V 4 bases short and J 5 bases short, with 17 bases between. Germline V gene sequence: CDR1 SGDLS, CDR2 YYNGEE. CDR3 sequence (DNA): TGTGCCAGCAGCTCAACCTCCCCCGGTTTAGATACGCAGTATTTT. Translated: CASSSTSPGLDTQYF. The full variable domain, in which reference TRBV9 and TRBJ2-3 provide the parts outside the CDR3, is DSGVTQTPKHLITATGQRVTLRCSPRSGDLSVYWYQQSLDQGLQFLIQYYNGEERAKGNILERFSAQQFPDLHSELNLSSLELGDSALYFCASSSTSPGLDTQYFGPGTRLTVL.

The rearrangement uses TRBV15 and TRBJ2-5; 7 bases are a match to TRBD1. This CDR3 comprises 14 residues. Germline V gives CDR1 LNHNV, CDR2 YYDKDF (reference sequence). The junction had 11 bases not matched to a gene; V was cut back by 8 bases and J by 5 bases. For the CDR3, the DNA is TGTGCCACCTCCCCAGACAGGGTCGGTGAGACCCAGTACTTC. Protein sequence: CATSPDRVGETQYF.

The CDR3 bases are TGCGCCAGCAGCTTGGATTTCGCAGATACGCAGTATTTT. It translates to CASSLDFADTQYF. The chain has TRBV5-1 and TRBJ2-3; D gene unclear. V was trimmed by 0 bases and J by 4 bases, leaving 6 bases between them. The length of the CDR3 is 13 residues. CDR1 is SGHRS, CDR2 YFSETQ, per germline.

As regards this clone: Additional DNA sequences in this sample encode the identical CDR3. The chain uses TRBV5-1 and TRBJ1-2; D possibly corresponds to TRBD1 (5 bases). V lost 0 bases and J lost 1, with 7 bases in between. Germline V gene data show CDR1 as SGHRS and CDR2 as YFSETQ. The CDR3 covers 14 residues. In DNA, the CDR3 is TGCGCCAGCAGCTTGGATCAGGGTAACTATGGCTACACCTTC. This sequence encodes CASSLDQGNYGYTF. The whole variable domain, remainder taken from reference TRBV5-1 and TRBJ1-2, is KAGVTQTPRYLIKTRGQQVTLSCSPISGHRSVSWYQQTPGQGLQFLFEYFSETQRNKGNFPGRFSGRQFSNSRSEMNVSTLELGDSALYLCASSLDQGNYGYTFGSGTRLTVV.

In this sample, this clone turned up once. This chain connects TRBV5-4 to TRBJ2-3, with TRBD2 matching over 8 bases. V lost 0 bases and J lost 4; bases outside the gene matches: 7. Per germline, CDR1 SGHNT and CDR2 YYREEE (reference sequence). The CDR3 has 16 amino acids. CDR3 sequence reads: CASSLGGTRRADTQYF. CDR3 nucleotide sequence: TGTGCCAGCAGCTTGGGAGGGACTAGGCGGGCAGATACGCAGTATTTT.

The rearrangement joins TRBV5-1 to TRBJ2-5; a possible D gene is TRBD1 (5 bases). V was cut by 3 bases and J by 1 base, with 10 bases left in between. The CDR3 totals 14 residues. Germline values: CDR1 SGHRS, CDR2 YFSETQ. CDR3 region: CASSSPTVQETQYF. In nucleotides, the CDR3 is TGCGCCAGCAGCTCACCGACAGTCCAAGAGACCCAGTACTTC.

The chain carries TRBV6-6 and TRBJ1-1, with a tentative D call TRBD1 (6 bases). Per germline, CDR1 MNHNY and CDR2 SVGAGI (reference sequence). V shed 2 bases and J shed 2 bases, with 9 bases lying between them. There are 14 residues in the CDR3. The CDR3 sequence is CASSYGGYNTEAFF. The CDR3 coding sequence is TGTGCCAGCAGTTACGGGGGCTATAACACTGAAGCTTTCTTT.

The V and J genes are TRBV5-1 and TRBJ2-1; 10 nucleotides agree with TRBD1. Germline assignment: CDR1 SGHRS and CDR2 YFSETQ. This CDR3 has 15 amino acids. The V gene end was trimmed by 0 bases and the J gene end by 4 bases; junction bases not matched to a gene: 1. This CDR3 reads CASSLGQGAYNEQFF. In DNA, the CDR3 is TGCGCCAGCAGCTTGGGACAGGGGGCTTACAATGAGCAGTTCTTC. Filled out from reference TRBV5-1 and TRBJ2-1, the complete variable domain reads KAGVTQTPRYLIKTRGQQVTLSCSPISGHRSVSWYQQTPGQGLQFLFEYFSETQRNKGNFPGRFSGRQFSNSRSEMNVSTLELGDSALYLCASSLGQGAYNEQFFGPGTRLTVL.

This clone was seen more than once but under ten times. The chain has TRBV5-1 and TRBJ1-1; 9 bases are shared with TRBD1. The CDR3 sequence is 14 residues long. V was clipped by 7 bases and J by 2 bases; unmatched bases: 6. The V gene's germline CDR1 is SGHRS and CDR2 YFSETQ. The CDR3 is CASDTGGPNTEAFF. CDR3 nucleotide sequence: TGCGCCAGCGACACAGGGGGCCCTAACACTGAAGCTTTCTTT.

V is TRBV29-1 and J is TRBJ1-1, with D hard to call. This CDR3 is 15 amino acids long. Trimming shortened V by 0 bases and J by 0 bases, and 11 bases separated the two germline ends. The germline gives CDR1 SQVTM, CDR2 ANQGSEA. The CDR3 sequence: CSVEDLPPLNTEAFF. The CDR3 nucleotides read TGCAGCGTTGAAGATCTACCACCTTTGAACACTGAAGCTTTCTTT.

The V and J genes are TRBV28 and TRBJ1-5, with 8 bases fitting TRBD1. The trim removed 5 bases at V and 1 base at J, leaving 10 bases unmatched. In germline, CDR1 is MDHEN, CDR2 SYDVKM. The CDR3 totals 17 residues. The CDR3 region has the DNA TGTGCCAGCAGTCTGACGAGGACAGGGAGGAGCAATCAGCCCCAGCATTTT. Its translation: CASSLTRTGRSNQPQHF.

This chain joins TRBV4-1 and TRBJ1-2; 10 bases line up with TRBD1. V lost 1 base and J lost 4; bases outside the gene matches: 6. Germline loops: CDR1 MGHRA, CDR2 YSYEKL. This CDR3 has 16 amino acids. The CDR3 loop reads CASSQGTGGLGYGYTF. The CDR3 nucleotides are TGCGCCAGCAGCCAAGGGACAGGGGGTTTGGGCTATGGCTACACCTTC.

This chain uses TRBV6-5 with TRBJ2-2, with TRBD2 matching over 8 bases. The J segment lost 6 bases and the V segment lost 8 bases, leaving 5 bases of the junction unmatched. The CDR3 has 13 residues. Looked up from germline, CDR1 is MNHEY and CDR2 is SVGAGI. The CDR3: CASQAGEAGELFF. The DNA for the CDR3 is TGTGCCAGCCAAGCGGGAGAGGCCGGGGAGCTGTTTTTT.

This clone was counted a single time. V gene TRBV10-3 combines with J gene TRBJ1-5, with D possibly TRBD1 on 6 matching bases. Germline values: CDR1 ENHRY, CDR2 SYGVKD. CDR3 size: 16 residues. The V and J ends lost 11 bases and 0 bases respectively, with 20 bases between them. The CDR3 DNA reads TGTGCCCCCTCCGCGGACAGTTACTATAGCAATCAGCCCCAGCATTTT. Amino acid sequence: CAPSADSYYSNQPQHF.

The chain recombines TRBV28 with TRBJ2-7, with D possibly TRBD2 on 6 matching bases. CDR3 length: 15 residues. Trimming left V 6 bases short and J 3 bases short, with 18 bases between. Germline CDR1 is MDHEN and CDR2 is SYDVKM. CDR3 residues: CASRVPGTGSYEQYF. The CDR3 bases are TGTGCCAGCAGGGTTCCCGGGACTGGTAGCTACGAGCAGTACTTC.

The gene calls are TRBV18 and TRBJ1-4, with a weak D call TRBD1 (6 bases). Trimming removed 3 bases at V and 5 bases at J, with 19 bases between. The CDR3 consists of 17 residues. Germline values: CDR1 KGHSH, CDR2 LQKENI. The CDR3 reads CASSPYEGGARNEKLFF. For the CDR3, the DNA is TGTGCCAGCTCACCCTACGAGGGGGGGGCAAGGAATGAAAAACTGTTTTTT.

V usage is TRBV19 and J usage is TRBJ1-1; D may be TRBD1 (6 bases). V was clipped by 6 bases and J by 8 bases, with 16 bases between them. The CDR3 has 13 residues. Germline V gene data show CDR1 as LNHDA and CDR2 as SQIVND (reference sequence). The CDR3 loop reads CASSVQGSQEAFF. The CDR3 DNA is TGTGCCAGTAGCGTTCAGGGGTCCCAAGAAGCTTTCTTT.